This T cell receptor beta chain came from a study of cytomegalovirus exposure and HLA in healthy donors. Study results and limitations: It was 150 to 200 TCR beta chains that were listed as cytomegalovirus-associated.

The PCR employed 60 Vbeta primers together with 13 Jbeta primers. Using immunoSEQ multiplex PCR, the repertoire was profiled, and TCRdb retains in-frame clones only, with some absent. This table holds 100,000 or so clones, 75% to 85% found once. With regard to this clone: Its antigen is not known.

Per the germline V gene, CDR1 is SGHNT and CDR2 is YYREEE (reference sequence). Losses at the gene ends were 5 bases for V and 3 bases for J; bases not matched to a gene: 5. This CDR3 is built from 14 residues. The TCR originated in a woman aged 18-30 years in good health and CMV-seronegative. Sequencing was carried out using PBMCs. V is TRBV5-4 and J is TRBJ2-5, with 9 bases aligning to TRBD2. Here the CDR3 reads CASSYERGEETQYF. The CDR3 region has the DNA TGTGCCAGCAGTTACGAGCGGGGGGAAGAGACCCAGTACTTC.